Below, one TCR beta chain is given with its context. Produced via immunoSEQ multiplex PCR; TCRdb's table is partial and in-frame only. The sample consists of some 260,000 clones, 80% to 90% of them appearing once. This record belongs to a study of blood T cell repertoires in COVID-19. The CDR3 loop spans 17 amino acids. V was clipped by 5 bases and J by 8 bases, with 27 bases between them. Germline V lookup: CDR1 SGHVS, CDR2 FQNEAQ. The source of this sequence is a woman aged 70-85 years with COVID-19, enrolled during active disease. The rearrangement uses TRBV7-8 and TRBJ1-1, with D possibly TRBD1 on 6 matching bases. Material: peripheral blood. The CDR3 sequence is CASSPGGAGNPRREAFF. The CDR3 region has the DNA TGTGCCAGCAGCCCTGGGGGGGCAGGCAATCCTCGTCGGGAAGCTTTCTTT.